A selection of T cell receptor beta chains follows, all from one sample in a study of T cell responses to AZD1222 COVID-19 vaccine. Produced via immunoSEQ multiplex PCR; TCRdb's table is partial and in-frame only. In the table there are about 140,000 clones, approximately 93% of which are singletons. The sequencing here drew on peripheral blood, taken 28 days after the second AZD1222 dose. These receptors were taken from an adult who received the AZD1222 COVID-19 vaccine. The conserved cysteine and the conserved F or W are not part of the CDR3 here. The order of the fields is J gene, V gene, CDR3 protein.

>TRBJ1-1|TRBV21-1
ASPPTSNTEAF
>TRBJ2-7|TRBV28
ASSLLRPYEQY
>TRBJ1-2|TRBV19
ASSTTGVPIYGYT
>TRBJ1-5|TRBV5-1
ASSSGGSNQPQH
>TRBJ1-5|TRBV11-2
ASSRQHNQPQH
>TRBJ1-4|TRBV4-2
ASSQGGSQDEKLF
>TRBJ2-7|TRBV7-2
ASSRTSGHYEQY
>TRBJ2-7|TRBV2
ASSEGIEQY
>TRBJ2-5|TRBV4-3
ASSQEFGGETQY
>TRBJ1-2|TRBV18
ASSPYLTGDSIGYT
>TRBJ2-2|TRBV19
ASTVNTGELF
>TRBJ1-3|TRBV5-1
ASSTGTLGNTIY
>TRBJ1-6|TRBV25-1
ASNGPGGSGSPLH
>TRBJ2-2|TRBV5-1
ASSKVLNTGELF
>TRBJ1-1|TRBV6-5
ASSYEGFDRTEAF
>TRBJ1-4|TRBV3-1/TRBV3-2
ASSQDRAGQYREKLF
>TRBJ2-3|TRBV15
ATSMLGSTDTQY
>TRBJ2-5|TRBV5-4
ASSIAGARETQY
>TRBJ1-1|TRBV7-8
ASSQSGLNTEAF
>TRBJ1-5|TRBV7-2
ASSFQGVTTSQPQH
>TRBJ2-7|TRBV27
ASSLEVGYEQY
>TRBJ2-1|TRBV18
ASSPDSFRNEQF
>TRBJ1-1|TRBV6-5
ASRETRMNTEAF
>TRBJ1-5|TRBV27
ASRGPAVGQPQH
>TRBJ2-1|TRBV7-9
ASAWVQGYNEQF
>TRBJ2-5|TRBV2
ASSESGAQETQY
>TRBJ2-5|TRBV20-1
SVYLEETQY
>TRBJ2-7|TRBV5-4
ASSDTPAPDYEQY
>TRBJ2-1|TRBV27
ASSLGVNNEQF
>TRBJ2-3|TRBV5-1
ASSAILAPGTGGTTSTDTQY
>TRBJ2-7|TRBV7-8
ASSGLAGAYQQY
>TRBJ1-1|TRBV2
ASSPGTGANTEAF